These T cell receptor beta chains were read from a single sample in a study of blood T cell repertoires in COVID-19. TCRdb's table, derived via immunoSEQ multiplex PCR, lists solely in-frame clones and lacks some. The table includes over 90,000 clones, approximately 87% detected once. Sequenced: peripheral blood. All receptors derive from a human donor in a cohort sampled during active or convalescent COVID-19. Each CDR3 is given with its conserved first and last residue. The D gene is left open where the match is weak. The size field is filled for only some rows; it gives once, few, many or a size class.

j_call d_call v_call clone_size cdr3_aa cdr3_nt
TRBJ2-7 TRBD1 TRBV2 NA CASTLTGTYEQYF TGTGCCAGCACGCTGACAGGGACCTACGAGCAGTACTTC
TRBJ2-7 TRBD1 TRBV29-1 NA CSVGTGTGLTEQYF TGCAGCGTCGGGACCGGGACAGGTCTTACCGAGCAGTACTTC
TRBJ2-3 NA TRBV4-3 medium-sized CASSQEVPGGWGASDTQYF TGCGCCAGCAGCCAAGAAGTTCCCGGGGGGTGGGGGGCTTCAGATACGCAGTATTTT
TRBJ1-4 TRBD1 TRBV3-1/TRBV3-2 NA CASSRNRGPNEKLFF TGTGCCAGCAGCCGAAACAGGGGTCCAAATGAAAAACTGTTTTTT
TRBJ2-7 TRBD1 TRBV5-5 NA CASSDRGVDEQYF TGTGCCAGCAGCGACAGGGGAGTGGACGAGCAGTACTTC
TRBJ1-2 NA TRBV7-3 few CASSLMPGLWGYTF TGTGCCAGCAGCTTAATGCCGGGATTGTGGGGCTACACCTTC
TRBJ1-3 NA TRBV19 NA CASSPGTYGNTIYF TGTGCCAGTAGCCCCGGGACATATGGAAACACCATATATTTT
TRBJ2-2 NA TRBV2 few CASNPRQTYEGELFF TGTGCCAGCAACCCGAGACAGACTTACGAGGGGGAGCTGTTTTTT
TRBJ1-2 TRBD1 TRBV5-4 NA CASSLFDRAYGYTF TGTGCCAGCAGCTTGTTTGACAGGGCGTATGGCTACACCTTC
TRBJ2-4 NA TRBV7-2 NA CASSSQGGERIQYF TGTGCCAGCAGCTCCCAGGGGGGTGAGAGGATTCAGTACTTC
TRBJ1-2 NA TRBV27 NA CASSRNFGGGDGYTF TGTGCCAGCAGTCGGAATTTTGGTGGCGGCGATGGCTACACCTTC
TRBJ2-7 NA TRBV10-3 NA CAISEAWRNEQYF TGTGCCATCAGTGAGGCCTGGAGAAACGAGCAGTACTTC
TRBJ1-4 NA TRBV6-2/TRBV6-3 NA CASSYPRGGREKLFF TGTGCCAGCAGTTACCCCCGCGGGGGGCGTGAAAAACTGTTTTTT
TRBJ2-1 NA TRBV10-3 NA CAITPGGEQFF TGTGCCATCACCCCCGGAGGTGAGCAGTTCTTC
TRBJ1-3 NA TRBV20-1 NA CSASVPGSGNTIYF TGCAGTGCTAGTGTCCCGGGATCTGGAAACACCATATATTTT
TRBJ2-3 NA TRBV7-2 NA CASSAANTDTQYF TGTGCCAGCAGCGCTGCTAACACAGATACGCAGTATTTT
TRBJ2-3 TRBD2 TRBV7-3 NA CASSRGGSTDTQYF TGTGCCAGCAGCCGCGGGGGGAGCACAGATACGCAGTATTTT
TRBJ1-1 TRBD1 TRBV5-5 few CASSRQGMNTEAFF TGTGCCAGCAGCAGACAGGGCATGAACACTGAAGCTTTCTTT
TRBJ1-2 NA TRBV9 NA CASSGGNHYGYTF TGTGCCAGCAGCGGCGGGAACCACTATGGCTACACCTTC
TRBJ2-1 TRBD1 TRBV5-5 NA CASSLRQGVNNEQFF TGTGCCAGCAGCTTGAGACAGGGCGTTAACAATGAGCAGTTCTTC
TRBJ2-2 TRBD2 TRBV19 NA CASGLATNTGELFF TGTGCCAGTGGACTAGCTACGAACACCGGGGAGCTGTTTTTT
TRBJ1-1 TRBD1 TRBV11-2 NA CASSLGKHRGENTEAFF TGTGCCAGCAGCTTGGGGAAACACAGGGGCGAGAACACTGAAGCTTTCTTT
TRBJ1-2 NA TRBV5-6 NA CASRNSNYGYTF TGTGCCAGCAGGAATAGTAACTATGGCTACACCTTC
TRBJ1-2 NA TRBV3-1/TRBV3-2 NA CASSQGVGGLTVYGYTF TGTGCCAGCAGCCAAGGGGTCGGTGGGCTTACTGTCTATGGCTACACCTTC
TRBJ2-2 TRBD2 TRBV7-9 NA CASSPLDPGGQTGELFF TGTGCCAGCAGCCCACTGGATCCGGGGGGGCAGACCGGGGAGCTGTTTTTT
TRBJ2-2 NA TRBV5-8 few CASSSPRSSGELFF TGTGCCAGCAGTTCCCCGCGATCTTCCGGGGAGCTGTTTTTT
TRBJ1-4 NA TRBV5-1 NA CASSWAGNLNEKLFF TGCGCCAGCTCTTGGGCGGGGAACCTTAATGAAAAACTGTTTTTT
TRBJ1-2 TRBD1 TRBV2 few CASSGRDRAGGYTF TGTGCCAGCAGTGGACGGGACAGGGCAGGTGGCTACACCTTC
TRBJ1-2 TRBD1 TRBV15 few CATSSGTGGLISYTF TGTGCCACCAGCAGCGGGACAGGGGGCTTGATTAGCTACACCTTC
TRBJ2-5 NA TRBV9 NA CASSLGGGIGETQYF TGTGCCAGCAGCCTAGGGGGAGGGATCGGCGAGACCCAGTACTTC
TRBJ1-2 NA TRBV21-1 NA CASIIQGADYGYTF TGTGCCAGCATCATACAGGGGGCCGACTATGGCTACACCTTC
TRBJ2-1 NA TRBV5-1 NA CASRSGGNLANEQFF TGCGCCAGTCGTTCGGGTGGCAATTTGGCCAATGAGCAGTTCTTC
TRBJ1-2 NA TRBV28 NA CASSSQGTTLKNYGYTF TGTGCCAGCAGTTCCCAGGGCACCACTCTCAAAAACTATGGCTACACCTTC